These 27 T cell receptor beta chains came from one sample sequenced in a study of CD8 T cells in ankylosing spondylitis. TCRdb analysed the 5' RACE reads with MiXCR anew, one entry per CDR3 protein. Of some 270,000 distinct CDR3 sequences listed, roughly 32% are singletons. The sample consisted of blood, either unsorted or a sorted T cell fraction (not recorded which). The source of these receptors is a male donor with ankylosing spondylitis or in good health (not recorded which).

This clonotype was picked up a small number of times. The CDR3 protein is CSAKPGTMAYEQYF. In nucleotides, the CDR3 is TGCAGTGCTAAACCCGGGACTATGGCCTACGAGCAGTACTTC. V and J are TRBV20-1 and TRBJ2-7; 7 nucleotides match TRBD2. The junction had 8 bases not matched to a gene; V was cut back by 4 bases and J by 2 bases. CDR3 length: 14 amino acids. Germline values: CDR1 DFQATT, CDR2 SNEGSKA (reference sequence).

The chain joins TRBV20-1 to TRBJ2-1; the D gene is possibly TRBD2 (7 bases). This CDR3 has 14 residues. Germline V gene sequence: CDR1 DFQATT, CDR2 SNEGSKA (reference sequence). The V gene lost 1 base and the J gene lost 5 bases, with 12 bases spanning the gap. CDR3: CSARVGGGDNEQFF. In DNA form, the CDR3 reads TGCAGTGCTAGAGTTGGAGGGGGGGACAATGAGCAGTTCTTC.

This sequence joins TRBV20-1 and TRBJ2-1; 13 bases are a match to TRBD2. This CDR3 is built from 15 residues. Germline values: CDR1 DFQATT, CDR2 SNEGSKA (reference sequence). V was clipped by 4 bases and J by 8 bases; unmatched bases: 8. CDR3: CSAIPRTSGGHEQFF. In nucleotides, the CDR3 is TGCAGTGCTATCCCACGGACTAGCGGGGGCCATGAGCAGTTCTTC.

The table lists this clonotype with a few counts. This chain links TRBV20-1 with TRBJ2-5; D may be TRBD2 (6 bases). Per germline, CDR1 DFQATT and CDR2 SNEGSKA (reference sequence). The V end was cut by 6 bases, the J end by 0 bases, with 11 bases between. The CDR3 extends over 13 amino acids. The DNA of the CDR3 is TGCAGTGCCGCTGGGACTCACCAAGAGACCCAGTACTTC. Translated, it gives CSAAGTHQETQYF.

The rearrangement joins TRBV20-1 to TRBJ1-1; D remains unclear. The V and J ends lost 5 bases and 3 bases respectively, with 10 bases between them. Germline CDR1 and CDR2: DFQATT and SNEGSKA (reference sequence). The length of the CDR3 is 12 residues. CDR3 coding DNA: TGCAGTGCTGGGAGGGTTTACACTGAAGCTTTCTTT. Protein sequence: CSAGRVYTEAFF.

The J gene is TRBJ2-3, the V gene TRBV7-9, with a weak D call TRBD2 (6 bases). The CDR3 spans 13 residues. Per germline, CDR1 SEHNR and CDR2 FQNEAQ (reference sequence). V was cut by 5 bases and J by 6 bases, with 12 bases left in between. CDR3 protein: CASSHRGVDTQYF. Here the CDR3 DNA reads TGTGCCAGCAGCCATCGCGGGGTTGATACGCAGTATTTT.

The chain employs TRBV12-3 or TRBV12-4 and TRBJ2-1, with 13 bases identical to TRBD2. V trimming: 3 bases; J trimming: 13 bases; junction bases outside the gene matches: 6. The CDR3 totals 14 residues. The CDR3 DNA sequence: TGTGCCAGCAGTTTGTCCGGGACTAGCGGGGCTCAGTTCTTC. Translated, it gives CASSLSGTSGAQFF.

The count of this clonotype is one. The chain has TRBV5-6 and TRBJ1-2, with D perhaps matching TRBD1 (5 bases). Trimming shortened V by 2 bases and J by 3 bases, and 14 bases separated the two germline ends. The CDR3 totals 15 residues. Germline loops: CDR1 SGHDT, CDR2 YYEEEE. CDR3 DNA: TGTGCCAGCAGCTTTTGGGCAGGGATATACTATGGCTACACCTTC. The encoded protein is CASSFWAGIYYGYTF. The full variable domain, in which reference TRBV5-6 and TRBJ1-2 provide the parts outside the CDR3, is DAGVTQSPTHLIKTRGQQVTLRCSPKSGHDTVSWYQQALGQGPQFIFQYYEEEERQRGNFPDRFSGHQFPNYSSELNVNALLLGDSALYLCASSFWAGIYYGYTFGSGTRLTVV.

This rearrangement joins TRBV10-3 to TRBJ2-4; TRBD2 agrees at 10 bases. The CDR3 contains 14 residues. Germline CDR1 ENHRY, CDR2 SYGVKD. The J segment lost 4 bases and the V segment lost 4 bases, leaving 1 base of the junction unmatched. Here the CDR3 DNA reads TGTGCCATCAGTGGGACTAGCGGAAAAAACATTCAGTACTTC. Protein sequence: CAISGTSGKNIQYF.

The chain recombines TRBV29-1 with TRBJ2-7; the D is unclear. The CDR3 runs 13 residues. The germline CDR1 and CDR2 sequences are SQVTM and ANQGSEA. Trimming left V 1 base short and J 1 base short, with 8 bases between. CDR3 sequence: CSVEVLESYEQYF. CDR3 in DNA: TGCAGCGTTGAAGTACTTGAGTCCTACGAGCAGTACTTC.

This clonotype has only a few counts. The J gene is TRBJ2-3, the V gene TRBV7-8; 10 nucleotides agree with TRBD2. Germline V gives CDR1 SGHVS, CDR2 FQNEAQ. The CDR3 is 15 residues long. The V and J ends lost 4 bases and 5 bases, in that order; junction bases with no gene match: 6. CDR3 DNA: TGTGCCAGCAGCTCCACTAGCGGGGTTGGAGATACGCAGTATTTT. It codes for CASSSTSGVGDTQYF. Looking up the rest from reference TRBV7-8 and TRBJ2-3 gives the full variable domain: GAGVSQSPRYKVAKRGQDVALRCDPISGHVSLFWYQQALGQGPEFLTYFQNEAQLDKSGLPSDRFFAERPEGSVSTLKIQRTQQEDSAVYLCASSSTSGVGDTQYFGPGTRLTVL.

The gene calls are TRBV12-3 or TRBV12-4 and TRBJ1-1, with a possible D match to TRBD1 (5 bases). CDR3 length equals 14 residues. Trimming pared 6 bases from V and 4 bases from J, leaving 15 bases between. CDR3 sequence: CASSPGAGSTEAFF. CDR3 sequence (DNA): TGTGCCAGCAGCCCCGGGGCAGGGTCCACTGAAGCTTTCTTT.

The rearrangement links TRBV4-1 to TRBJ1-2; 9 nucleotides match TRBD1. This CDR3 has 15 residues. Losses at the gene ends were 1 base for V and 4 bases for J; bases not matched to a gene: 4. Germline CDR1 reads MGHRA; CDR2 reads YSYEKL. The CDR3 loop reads CASSQVGQGPYGYTF. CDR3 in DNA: TGCGCCAGCAGCCAAGTTGGACAGGGGCCCTATGGCTACACCTTC.

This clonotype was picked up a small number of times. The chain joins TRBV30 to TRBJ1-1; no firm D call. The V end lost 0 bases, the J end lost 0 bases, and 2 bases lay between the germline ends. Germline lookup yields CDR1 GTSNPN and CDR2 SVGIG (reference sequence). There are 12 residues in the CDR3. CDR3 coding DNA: TGTGCCTGGAGTGTGGTGAACACTGAAGCTTTCTTT. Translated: CAWSVVNTEAFF.

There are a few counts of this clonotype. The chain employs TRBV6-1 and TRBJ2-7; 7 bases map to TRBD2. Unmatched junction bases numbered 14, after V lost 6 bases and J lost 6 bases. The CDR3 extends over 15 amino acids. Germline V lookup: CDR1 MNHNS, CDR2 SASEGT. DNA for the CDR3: TGTGCCAGCAGCCCCATCTCGGGGGGTCTCGGCGAGCAGTACTTC. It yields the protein CASSPISGGLGEQYF.

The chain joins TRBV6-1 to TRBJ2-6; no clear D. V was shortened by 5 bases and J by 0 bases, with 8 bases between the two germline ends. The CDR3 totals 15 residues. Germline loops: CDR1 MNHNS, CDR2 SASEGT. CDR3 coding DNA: TGTGCCAGCAGTCTCAGTTCCTCTGGGGCCAACGTCCTGACTTTC. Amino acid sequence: CASSLSSSGANVLTF.

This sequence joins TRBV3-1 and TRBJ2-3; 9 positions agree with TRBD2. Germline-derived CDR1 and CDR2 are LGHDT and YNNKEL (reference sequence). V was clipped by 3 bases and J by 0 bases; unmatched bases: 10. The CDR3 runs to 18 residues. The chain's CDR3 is CASSHGASGEGSTDTQYF. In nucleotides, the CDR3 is TGTGCCAGCAGCCATGGGGCTAGCGGGGAGGGGAGCACAGATACGCAGTATTTT.

The CDR3 sequence is CASSYIRDRGYEQYF. As DNA, the CDR3 is TGTGCCAGCAGTTACATAAGGGACAGGGGGTACGAGCAGTACTTC. The chain carries TRBV6-5 and TRBJ2-7; 11 nucleotides align to TRBD1. The V gene's germline CDR1 is MNHEY and CDR2 SVGAGI. V lost 2 bases and J lost 4; bases outside the gene matches: 4. CDR3 size: 15 residues.

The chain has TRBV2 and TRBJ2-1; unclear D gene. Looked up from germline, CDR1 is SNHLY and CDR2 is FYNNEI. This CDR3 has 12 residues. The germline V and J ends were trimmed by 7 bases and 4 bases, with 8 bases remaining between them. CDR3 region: CASIYSYNEQFF. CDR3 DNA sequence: TGTGCCAGCATCTACAGTTACAATGAGCAGTTCTTC.

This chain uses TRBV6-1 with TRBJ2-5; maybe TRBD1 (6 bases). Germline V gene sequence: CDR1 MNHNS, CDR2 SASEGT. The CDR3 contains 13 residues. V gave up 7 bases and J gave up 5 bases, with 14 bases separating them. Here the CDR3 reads CASTGRTVETQYF. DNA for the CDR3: TGTGCCAGCACGGGACGGACAGTGGAGACCCAGTACTTC.

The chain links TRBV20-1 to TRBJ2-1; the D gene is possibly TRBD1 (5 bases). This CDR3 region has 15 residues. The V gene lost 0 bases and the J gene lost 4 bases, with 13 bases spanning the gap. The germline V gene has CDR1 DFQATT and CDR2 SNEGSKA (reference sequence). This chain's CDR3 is CSARDTGSSYNEQFF. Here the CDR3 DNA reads TGCAGTGCTAGAGATACAGGTAGCTCTTACAATGAGCAGTTCTTC.

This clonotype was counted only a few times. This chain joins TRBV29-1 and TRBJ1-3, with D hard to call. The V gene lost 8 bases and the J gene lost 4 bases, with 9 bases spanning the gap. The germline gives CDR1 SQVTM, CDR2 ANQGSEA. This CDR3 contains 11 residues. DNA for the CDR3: TGCAGCATTGGATTAGGAAACACCATATATTTT. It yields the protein CSIGLGNTIYF.

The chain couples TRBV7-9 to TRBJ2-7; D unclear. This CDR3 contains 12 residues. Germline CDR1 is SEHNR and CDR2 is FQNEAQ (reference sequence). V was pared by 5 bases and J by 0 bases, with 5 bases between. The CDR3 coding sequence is TGTGCCAGCAGCCGAAGCTCCTACGAGCAGTACTTC. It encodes CASSRSSYEQYF.

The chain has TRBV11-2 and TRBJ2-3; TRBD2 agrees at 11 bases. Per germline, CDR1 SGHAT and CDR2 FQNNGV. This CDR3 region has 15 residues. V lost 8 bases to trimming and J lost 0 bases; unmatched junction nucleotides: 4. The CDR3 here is CASGSGGASTDTQYF. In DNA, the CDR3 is TGTGCCAGCGGTAGCGGGGGGGCCAGCACAGATACGCAGTATTTT. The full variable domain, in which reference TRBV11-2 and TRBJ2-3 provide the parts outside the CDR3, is EAGVAQSPRYKIIEKRQSVAFWCNPISGHATLYWYQQILGQGPKLLIQFQNNGVVDDSQLPKDRFSAERLKGVDSTLKIQPAKLEDSAVYLCASGSGGASTDTQYFGPGTRLTVL.

CDR3 in amino acids: CSARDSSGAGPFEQYF. In DNA form, the CDR3 reads TGCAGTGCTAGAGATAGTAGCGGGGCCGGTCCCTTCGAGCAGTACTTC. The chain joins TRBV20-1 to TRBJ2-7, with 8 bases that match TRBD2. CDR1 DFQATT and CDR2 SNEGSKA come from the germline V gene (reference sequence). The CDR3 extends over 16 amino acids. The J segment lost 6 bases and the V segment lost 0 bases, leaving 13 bases of the junction unmatched.

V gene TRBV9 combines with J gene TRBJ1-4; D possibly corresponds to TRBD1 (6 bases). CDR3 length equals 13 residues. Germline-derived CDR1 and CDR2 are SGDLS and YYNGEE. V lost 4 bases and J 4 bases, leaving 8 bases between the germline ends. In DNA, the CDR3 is TGTGCCAGCAGCTCGGACAGTAATGAAAAACTGTTTTTT. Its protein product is CASSSDSNEKLFF.

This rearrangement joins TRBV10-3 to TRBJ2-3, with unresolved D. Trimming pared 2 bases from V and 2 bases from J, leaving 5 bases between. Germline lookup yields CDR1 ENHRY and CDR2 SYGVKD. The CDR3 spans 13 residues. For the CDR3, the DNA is TGTGCCATCAGTGAGGGCCTCACAGATACGCAGTATTTT. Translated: CAISEGLTDTQYF.